A selection of T cell receptor beta chains follows, all from one sample in a study of blood T cells in healthy people across ages. From the 5' RACE reads, TCRdb called clonotypes with MiXCR, one entry per CDR3 protein. This table has approximately 960,000 distinct CDR3 sequences, about 29% appearing once. In addition, the sample was reused for a study of T cells of mothers and their children.

Material: blood. These receptors originate from a woman aged 40 to 50 in good health. Each CDR3 is given with its conserved first and last residue. The order of the fields is V gene, D gene, clone size, CDR3 length, J gene, CDR3 DNA, CDR3 protein. A D gene is named only where the DNA matches it firmly. For some rows the clone size is stated as once, few or many, or as a class when expanded; others skip it.

v_call: TRBV12-3/TRBV12-4
d_call: TRBD1
clone_size: .
cdr3_length: 12
j_call: TRBJ1-1
cdr3_nt: TGTGCCAGCAGATTACAGGGGGAGGGAGCTTTCTTT
cdr3_aa: CASRLQGEGAFF

v_call: TRBV6-1
d_call: .
clone_size: few
cdr3_length: 13
j_call: TRBJ2-5
cdr3_nt: TGTGCCAGCAGTGAACGGGAGCAAGAGACCCAGTACTTC
cdr3_aa: CASSEREQETQYF

v_call: TRBV12-3/TRBV12-4
d_call: TRBD2
clone_size: .
cdr3_length: 15
j_call: TRBJ2-5
cdr3_nt: TGTGCCAGCAGTTTTCGGCGGGGGGGGGTGGAGACCCAGTACTTC
cdr3_aa: CASSFRRGGVETQYF

v_call: TRBV4-1
d_call: .
clone_size: many
cdr3_length: 15
j_call: TRBJ2-5
cdr3_nt: TGCGCCAGCAGCCAAGAGGGACGGAGCCAAGAGACCCAGTACTTC
cdr3_aa: CASSQEGRSQETQYF

v_call: TRBV7-2
d_call: TRBD1
clone_size: many
cdr3_length: 17
j_call: TRBJ1-2
cdr3_nt: TGTGCCAGCAGCTCGGGCTGGGGGACAGGGGAAAACTATGGCTACACCTTC
cdr3_aa: CASSSGWGTGENYGYTF

v_call: TRBV4-3
d_call: TRBD1
clone_size: many
cdr3_length: 12
j_call: TRBJ1-2
cdr3_nt: TGCGCCAGCAGCGTTGACAGGGTCCGCTACACCTTC
cdr3_aa: CASSVDRVRYTF

v_call: TRBV5-6
d_call: .
clone_size: .
cdr3_length: 15
j_call: TRBJ2-2
cdr3_nt: TGTGCCAGCAGCCGTCGCATGGGTAGATCCGGGGAGCTGTTTTTT
cdr3_aa: CASSRRMGRSGELFF

v_call: TRBV27
d_call: .
clone_size: .
cdr3_length: 13
j_call: TRBJ2-1
cdr3_nt: TGTGCCAGCAGTCCCACAGCCTTCAATGAGCAGTTCTTC
cdr3_aa: CASSPTAFNEQFF

v_call: TRBV20-1
d_call: .
clone_size: .
cdr3_length: 14
j_call: TRBJ2-5
cdr3_nt: TGCAGTGCTAGAGGGACATCGTACCAAGAGACCCAGTACTTC
cdr3_aa: CSARGTSYQETQYF

v_call: TRBV24-1
d_call: .
clone_size: .
cdr3_length: 13
j_call: TRBJ1-2
cdr3_nt: TGTGCCACCAGGGAATGGGAGGACTATGGCTACACCTTC
cdr3_aa: CATREWEDYGYTF

v_call: TRBV4-1
d_call: TRBD1
clone_size: .
cdr3_length: 15
j_call: TRBJ2-7
cdr3_nt: TGCGCCAGCAGCCGACAGGGACAGGGGACCTACAAGCAGTACTTC
cdr3_aa: CASSRQGQGTYKQYF

v_call: TRBV14
d_call: .
clone_size: few
cdr3_length: 14
j_call: TRBJ2-5
cdr3_nt: TGTGCCAGCAGCCAGGGACTTACAAGGTTGACCCAGTACTTC
cdr3_aa: CASSQGLTRLTQYF

v_call: TRBV4-2
d_call: TRBD1
clone_size: many
cdr3_length: 16
j_call: TRBJ2-7
cdr3_nt: TGTGCCAGCAGCCAAGAAAGTGGGACAGGGGCCCACGAGCAGTACTTC
cdr3_aa: CASSQESGTGAHEQYF

v_call: TRBV27
d_call: TRBD2
clone_size: many
cdr3_length: 17
j_call: TRBJ2-7
cdr3_nt: TGTGCCAGCAGTCCGGGGACTAGCGGGGGTCCCTCCTACGAGCAGTACTTC
cdr3_aa: CASSPGTSGGPSYEQYF

v_call: TRBV6-2/TRBV6-3
d_call: TRBD2
clone_size: few
cdr3_length: 19
j_call: TRBJ2-5
cdr3_nt: TGTGCCAGCAGCAAAGATCTATCCACTAGCGGGGGCCTCCAAGAGACCCAGTACTTC
cdr3_aa: CASSKDLSTSGGLQETQYF

v_call: TRBV7-6
d_call: .
clone_size: many
cdr3_length: 13
j_call: TRBJ1-5
cdr3_nt: TGTGCCAGCAGCTTAGGAAGGGAACAGCCCCAGCATTTT
cdr3_aa: CASSLGREQPQHF

v_call: TRBV12-3/TRBV12-4
d_call: .
clone_size: .
cdr3_length: 14
j_call: TRBJ2-2
cdr3_nt: TGTGCCAGCAGGTGGGCGGGGAGCACCGGGGAGCTGTTTTTT
cdr3_aa: CASRWAGSTGELFF

v_call: TRBV20-1
d_call: .
clone_size: many
cdr3_length: 15
j_call: TRBJ1-2
cdr3_nt: TGCAGTGCTAGAGTCTATTCAGGGGCCCACTATGGCTACACCTTC
cdr3_aa: CSARVYSGAHYGYTF

v_call: TRBV7-2
d_call: .
clone_size: .
cdr3_length: 13
j_call: TRBJ2-1
cdr3_nt: TGTGCCAGCAGCCGGATGTCCACCTACGAGCAGTTCTTC
cdr3_aa: CASSRMSTYEQFF

v_call: TRBV12-3/TRBV12-4
d_call: .
clone_size: many
cdr3_length: 13
j_call: TRBJ2-3
cdr3_nt: TGTGCCAGCAGTTTCCGTCCGGGACATCCGCAGTATTTT
cdr3_aa: CASSFRPGHPQYF

v_call: TRBV7-2
d_call: .
clone_size: few
cdr3_length: 16
j_call: TRBJ1-1
cdr3_nt: TGTGCCAGCAGCCCCGTAGGGAACCATAGGAACACTGAAGCTTTCTTT
cdr3_aa: CASSPVGNHRNTEAFF

v_call: TRBV7-2
d_call: .
clone_size: many
cdr3_length: 13
j_call: TRBJ2-7
cdr3_nt: TGTGCCAGCACCCGTGGGGCGGTAGGTGAGCAGTACTTC
cdr3_aa: CASTRGAVGEQYF

v_call: TRBV5-1
d_call: .
clone_size: many
cdr3_length: 14
j_call: TRBJ2-5
cdr3_nt: TGCGCCAGCCAAAGGATGTACAGGGAAGAGACCCAGTACTTC
cdr3_aa: CASQRMYREETQYF

v_call: TRBV11-2
d_call: .
clone_size: few
cdr3_length: 13
j_call: TRBJ2-1
cdr3_nt: TGTGCCAGCAGCACCTCCCCCGGGCATGAGCAGTTCTTC
cdr3_aa: CASSTSPGHEQFF

v_call: TRBV6-1
d_call: TRBD1
clone_size: few
cdr3_length: 13
j_call: TRBJ1-1
cdr3_nt: TGTGCCAGCCGGACAGGGTCGTACACTGAAGCTTTCTTT
cdr3_aa: CASRTGSYTEAFF

v_call: TRBV4-3
d_call: .
clone_size: few
cdr3_length: 17
j_call: TRBJ1-2
cdr3_nt: TGCGCCAGCAGCCAAGAACCGATGTGGGGGCAGAACTATGGCTACACCTTC
cdr3_aa: CASSQEPMWGQNYGYTF

v_call: TRBV13
d_call: TRBD2
clone_size: .
cdr3_length: 15
j_call: TRBJ2-7
cdr3_nt: TGTGCCAGCAGCGCTGGGGGGGTGAACTCCTACGAGCAGTACTTC
cdr3_aa: CASSAGGVNSYEQYF

v_call: TRBV20-1
d_call: .
clone_size: many
cdr3_length: 12
j_call: TRBJ2-3
cdr3_nt: TGCAGTGCTAGTTCGAGTCTTATTACGCAGTATTTT
cdr3_aa: CSASSSLITQYF

v_call: TRBV20-1
d_call: .
clone_size: .
cdr3_length: 16
j_call: TRBJ2-2
cdr3_nt: TGCAGTGCCCGGGACCTGAGTGGGTTGAACACCGGGGAGCTGTTTTTT
cdr3_aa: CSARDLSGLNTGELFF

v_call: TRBV5-1
d_call: .
clone_size: .
cdr3_length: 14
j_call: TRBJ2-7
cdr3_nt: TGCGCCAGCAGCTTGGGAGGGTTTTCCTACGAGCAGTACTTC
cdr3_aa: CASSLGGFSYEQYF

v_call: TRBV28
d_call: .
clone_size: .
cdr3_length: 13
j_call: TRBJ1-2
cdr3_nt: TGTGCCAGCAAGGCAGTTTCTCCGGGGGGCTACACCTTC
cdr3_aa: CASKAVSPGGYTF

v_call: TRBV20-1
d_call: .
clone_size: many
cdr3_length: 15
j_call: TRBJ2-7
cdr3_nt: TGCAGTGCTAATCTGGTAGCCGCGTTCAGCTACGAGCAGTACTTC
cdr3_aa: CSANLVAAFSYEQYF

v_call: TRBV29-1
d_call: TRBD1
clone_size: few
cdr3_length: 13
j_call: TRBJ1-2
cdr3_nt: TGCAGCGTTGCGACAGGGGTAAACTATGGCTACACCTTC
cdr3_aa: CSVATGVNYGYTF

v_call: TRBV11-2
d_call: .
clone_size: many
cdr3_length: 15
j_call: TRBJ2-5
cdr3_nt: TGTGCCAGCAGCTTAGAAAGACTAGGGGAAGAGACCCAGTACTTC
cdr3_aa: CASSLERLGEETQYF

v_call: TRBV5-1
d_call: .
clone_size: many
cdr3_length: 12
j_call: TRBJ1-1
cdr3_nt: TGTGCCAGCACTGCGGGGGGCACTGAAGCTTTCTTT
cdr3_aa: CASTAGGTEAFF

v_call: TRBV7-2
d_call: .
clone_size: few
cdr3_length: 13
j_call: TRBJ1-5
cdr3_nt: TGTGCCAGCAGCTTGCAGGACGTGGGAACCCAGCATTTT
cdr3_aa: CASSLQDVGTQHF

v_call: TRBV6-1
d_call: .
clone_size: once
cdr3_length: 12
j_call: TRBJ1-5
cdr3_nt: TGTGCCAGCACGCGTTCCAATCAGCCCCAGCATTTT
cdr3_aa: CASTRSNQPQHF

v_call: TRBV20-1
d_call: .
clone_size: .
cdr3_length: 14
j_call: TRBJ2-7
cdr3_nt: TGCAGTGCTGATACAGGTGGGGGGTCCTACGAGCAGTACTTC
cdr3_aa: CSADTGGGSYEQYF

v_call: TRBV15
d_call: .
clone_size: .
cdr3_length: 15
j_call: TRBJ1-2
cdr3_nt: TGTGCCACCAGCAGAGCCCCAGGGGATAACTATGGCTACACCTTC
cdr3_aa: CATSRAPGDNYGYTF

v_call: TRBV5-1
d_call: .
clone_size: .
cdr3_length: 11
j_call: TRBJ2-7
cdr3_nt: TGCGCCAGCAGGATTTTGGGGGAGCAGTACTTC
cdr3_aa: CASRILGEQYF

v_call: TRBV4-1
d_call: TRBD2
clone_size: .
cdr3_length: 14
j_call: TRBJ2-1
cdr3_nt: TGCGCCAGCAGCCTTTTAAGCGGGACCAATGAGCAGTTCTTC
cdr3_aa: CASSLLSGTNEQFF

v_call: TRBV7-2
d_call: .
clone_size: .
cdr3_length: 12
j_call: TRBJ2-3
cdr3_nt: TGTGCCAGCAGTACAGGGCCCAATACGCAGTATTTT
cdr3_aa: CASSTGPNTQYF

v_call: TRBV19
d_call: .
clone_size: .
cdr3_length: 13
j_call: TRBJ2-2
cdr3_nt: TGTGCCAGTAGTGGGGTTTGGGCCGGGGAGCTGTTTTTT
cdr3_aa: CASSGVWAGELFF

v_call: TRBV2
d_call: TRBD2
clone_size: many
cdr3_length: 14
j_call: TRBJ2-7
cdr3_nt: TGTGCCAGCGACCCCCTAGCGGGGACCTACGAGCAGTACTTC
cdr3_aa: CASDPLAGTYEQYF

v_call: TRBV28
d_call: .
clone_size: .
cdr3_length: 16
j_call: TRBJ2-7
cdr3_nt: TGTGCCAGCAGTTTCCCCACCGGGACCAACACCTACGAGCAGTACTTC
cdr3_aa: CASSFPTGTNTYEQYF

v_call: TRBV20-1
d_call: .
clone_size: few
cdr3_length: 13
j_call: TRBJ2-1
cdr3_nt: TGCAGTGCCGCTCGGGCGAACCAAGAGACCCAGTTCTTC
cdr3_aa: CSAARANQETQFF

v_call: TRBV3-1
d_call: .
clone_size: few
cdr3_length: 14
j_call: TRBJ1-6
cdr3_nt: TGTGCCAGCAGCTTCGGGAGGGGAGGCTCACCCCTCCACTTT
cdr3_aa: CASSFGRGGSPLHF

v_call: TRBV5-1
d_call: .
clone_size: .
cdr3_length: 15
j_call: TRBJ2-2
cdr3_nt: TGCGCCAGCAGCTGGGGCGCCACGAACACCGGGGAGCTGTTTTTT
cdr3_aa: CASSWGATNTGELFF

v_call: TRBV28
d_call: .
clone_size: many
cdr3_length: 13
j_call: TRBJ2-5
cdr3_nt: TGTGCCAGCAGCTTAGGCAGGGTTGAGACCCAGTACTTC
cdr3_aa: CASSLGRVETQYF

v_call: TRBV6-2/TRBV6-3
d_call: .
clone_size: .
cdr3_length: 13
j_call: TRBJ1-2
cdr3_nt: TGTGCCAGCAGTTACGCCATTCGACTAGACTACACCTTC
cdr3_aa: CASSYAIRLDYTF

v_call: TRBV5-1
d_call: .
clone_size: .
cdr3_length: 15
j_call: TRBJ2-3
cdr3_nt: TGCGCCAGCAGCTTGGGGGCAGGAAGCACAGATACGCGGTATTTT
cdr3_aa: CASSLGAGSTDTRYF